Below, 15 T cell receptor beta chains from the same sample are listed, as sequenced in a study of blood T cell repertoires in COVID-19. Produced via immunoSEQ multiplex PCR; TCRdb's table is partial and in-frame only. The table has approximately 290,000 clones, approximately 89% seen once; the top ten hold roughly 10%. The sequenced sample consisted of peripheral blood. The origin of the receptors is a woman aged 25 to 39 with COVID-19, enrolled during active disease.

The chain has TRBV11-2 and TRBJ1-6, with D possibly matching TRBD1 (6 bases). The CDR3 sequence is 15 residues long. Germline values: CDR1 SGHAT, CDR2 FQNNGV. V gave up 5 bases and J gave up 6 bases, with 14 bases separating them. Here the CDR3 reads CASSKNRVINSPLHF. The DNA of the CDR3 is TGTGCCAGCAGCAAGAACAGGGTTATTAATTCACCCCTCCACTTT. Looking up the rest from reference TRBV11-2 and TRBJ1-6 gives the full variable domain: EAGVAQSPRYKIIEKRQSVAFWCNPISGHATLYWYQQILGQGPKLLIQFQNNGVVDDSQLPKDRFSAERLKGVDSTLKIQPAKLEDSAVYLCASSKNRVINSPLHFGNGTRLTVT.

This chain connects TRBV7-9 to TRBJ1-2; 8 nucleotides align to TRBD1. The length of the CDR3 is 16 residues. The germline CDR1 and CDR2 sequences are SEHNR and FQNEAQ (reference sequence). V dropped 5 bases and J dropped 4; count of bases not matched to a gene: 12. The chain's CDR3 is CASSPRTGPSIYGYTF. CDR3 in DNA: TGTGCCAGCAGCCCCCGGACAGGGCCCAGCATCTATGGCTACACCTTC.

The J gene is TRBJ2-5, the V gene TRBV6-5; TRBD2 matches at 8 bases. V lost 8 bases, J lost 1 base, and 9 bases stayed unmatched. The germline V gene encodes CDR1 MNHEY and CDR2 SVGAGI. The CDR3 consists of 15 residues. The CDR3 protein is CASGPSGTSQETQYF. CDR3 in DNA: TGTGCCAGCGGACCCTCCGGGACTAGCCAAGAGACCCAGTACTTC.

V is TRBV3-1 (or the pseudogene TRBV3-2) and J is TRBJ2-1; D ambiguous. Germline V gene data show CDR1 as LGHDT and CDR2 as YNNKEL (reference sequence). The CDR3 length is 12 residues. Trimming left V 5 bases short and J 10 bases short, with 12 bases between. The chain's CDR3 is CASSSATLEQFF. The CDR3 DNA reads as TGTGCCAGCAGCAGTGCCACCCTAGAGCAGTTCTTC.

The rearrangement joins TRBV10-3 to TRBJ2-1, with D unresolved. In germline, CDR1 is ENHRY, CDR2 SYGVKD. The CDR3 is made up of 12 amino acids. V lost 3 bases to trimming and J lost 10 bases, with 10 bases between them. The CDR3 coding sequence is TGTGCCATCAGTGACGAACAGAGAGAGCAGTTCTTC. Translation: CAISDEQREQFF.

The J gene is TRBJ2-1, the V gene TRBV29-1, with D tentatively TRBD2 (7 bases). Germline loops: CDR1 SQVTM, CDR2 ANQGSEA. Deletions cut 6 bases from V and 3 bases from J, with 24 bases between. The CDR3 spans 17 residues. CDR3 sequence reads: CSVTDASRGAVYNEQFF. In nucleotides, the CDR3 is TGCAGCGTGACAGACGCGTCCCGGGGGGCGGTCTACAATGAGCAGTTCTTC.

The genes are TRBV6-5 and TRBJ1-1; the D gene is possibly TRBD1 (6 bases). The V gene's germline CDR1 is MNHEY and CDR2 SVGAGI. The V end lost 5 bases, the J end lost 11 bases, and 21 bases lay between the germline ends. This CDR3 contains 14 residues. CDR3 in amino acids: CASSPRGGGSDAFF. The CDR3, as DNA: TGTGCCAGCAGTCCCCGAGGCGGGGGCAGTGACGCTTTCTTT.

V and J are TRBV12-2 and TRBJ1-1; the listed D gene, TRBD1, was not tested against the DNA. TRBV12-2 is listed as a pseudogene. This CDR3 is 20 amino acids long. The CDR3 sequence: CASRLGVHTGDKIMNTEAFF. CDR3 nucleotides: TGTGCAAGTCGCTTAGGTGTCCATACAGGGGACAAAATCATGAACACTGAAGCTTTCTTT.

The rearrangement uses TRBV30 and TRBJ1-6, with D possibly being TRBD1 (6 bases). Germline-derived CDR1 and CDR2 are GTSNPN and SVGIG (reference sequence). CDR3 size: 15 residues. The V and J ends lost 6 bases and 4 bases respectively, with 16 bases between them. CDR3 nucleotide sequence: TGTGCCTGTCGGGCAGGGGCCGCATATAATTCACCCCTCCACTTT. This gives the protein CACRAGAAYNSPLHF.

This sequence joins TRBV12-3 or TRBV12-4 and TRBJ2-3; D gene ambiguous. This CDR3 has 13 amino acids. V was trimmed by 5 bases and J by 10 bases, leaving 16 bases between them. The CDR3 spells CASSENLRSAQYF. The CDR3 DNA reads as TGTGCCAGCAGTGAGAATCTCAGGTCGGCGCAGTATTTT.

The rearrangement links TRBV3-1 (or the pseudogene TRBV3-2) to TRBJ1-5; TRBD1 matches at 8 bases. The J segment lost 9 bases and the V segment lost 4 bases, leaving 8 bases of the junction unmatched. The CDR3 contains 14 residues. The germline gives CDR1 LGHDT, CDR2 YNNKEL (reference sequence). The CDR3 DNA sequence: TGTGCCAGCAGCCTCCAGGGGGCAGGCTGGCCCCAGCATTTT. This encodes CASSLQGAGWPQHF.

The chain carries TRBV7-2 and TRBJ1-3, with D uncertain. Germline V gene lookup returns CDR1 SGHTA and CDR2 FQGNSA. The CDR3 extends over 14 amino acids. V was shortened by 5 bases and J by 5 bases, with 13 bases between the two germline ends. The CDR3 DNA reads as TGTGCCAGCAGCCCAAGTGCAGCGCGAAACACCATATATTTT. It encodes CASSPSAARNTIYF.

The gene calls are TRBV7-6 and TRBJ2-7, with D perhaps TRBD1 (5 bases). This CDR3 has 11 amino acids. V shed 8 bases and J shed 6 bases, with 11 bases lying between them. Per the germline V gene, CDR1 is SGHVS and CDR2 is FNYEAQ. This chain's CDR3 is CASRSGIEQYF. Here the CDR3 DNA reads TGTGCCAGCCGATCAGGGATCGAGCAGTACTTC.

This clone came up once. The chain has TRBV6-2 or TRBV6-3 and TRBJ1-5, with 8 bases identical to TRBD1. Germline CDR1 is MNHEY and CDR2 is SVGEGT. The CDR3 runs 17 residues. Trimming at V came to 5 bases and at J to 5 bases, leaving 14 bases not matched to a gene. CDR3 residues: CASSPPRTGLAHQPQHF. The CDR3 DNA follows: TGTGCCAGCAGTCCCCCTCGGACAGGGCTCGCTCATCAGCCCCAGCATTTT.

The V call is TRBV10-1, the J call TRBJ2-7; tentative D call: TRBD1 (6 bases). This CDR3 has 14 amino acids. Germline CDR1 WNHNN, CDR2 SYGVQD (reference sequence). V lost 0 bases, J lost 2 bases, and 8 bases lay in between. The CDR3 here is CASSESTGPYEQYF. As DNA, the CDR3 is TGCGCCAGCAGTGAGTCGACAGGCCCCTACGAGCAGTACTTC.